This T cell receptor (beta chain) was identified in a study of blood T cell repertoires in COVID-19 (dated by TCRdb to the early 2020s). Context from the whole study: Samples covering the acute and convalescent phases of COVID-19 were provided by collaborators in the United States, Italy and Spain. A freely available public database, intended as a resource for researchers studying the immune response to SARS-CoV-2, is where the repertoires were released. Where available, HLA class I and class II types were taken from metadata supplied by the sample provider and were not determined by assay-based typing. The sample metadata nearly always contained a de-identified subject ID, COVID-19 status, age in years and sex. Subjects who had been exposed to COVID-19, were actively infected with it, or had recovered from it provided the deeply sampled blood TCRbeta repertoires that made up the dataset. The samples were drawn from two sources: the first 160 participants of the ongoing ImmuneRACE study, and 1,200 or so subjects contributed by 6 global collaborators. The material from the prospective study consisted of cDNA or gDNA derived from T cells, B-cell-depleted T cells, or PBMCs.

At the junction V is shortened by 0 bases and J by 5 bases, with 13 bases in between. Spanning cysteine to phenylalanine, the CDR3 consists of 15 amino acids. The CDR3 DNA has 45 bases and is translated from base 1. CDR1 is given as LGHNA and CDR2 as YNFKEQ, both from the germline V gene. Beyond this particular receptor, the publication reports: Clinical and demographic metadata were provided uncurated, with the amount varying by source and participant.

Comments on this clone: Its antigen specificity is not known. Nothing much larger sits one base from this clone, and base qualities are not available.

The immunoSEQ Assay, a bias-controlled multiplex PCR, was used to amplify TCRbeta CDR3 regions from genomic DNA. On the authors' methods: Within the assay, amplification of reference gene primers was used to estimate how many nucleated cells each sample contained. To quantify the absolute abundance of each unique TCRbeta CDR3 rearrangement, sequence reads were collapsed and filtered. For each sample, productive Simpson clonality was calculated by taking the square root of Simpson's diversity index across productive rearrangements. TCRdb carries this immuneACCESS record with in-frame sequences only. Its versions omit some clonotypes, under half of them owing to an unresolved V gene in the studies checked, with the rest unexplained. That table is the source of V, J and clone size, and D and trimming were worked out from the DNA. The sample table records tens of thousands of clones; roughly 88% of these occur just once. Of the sample, around 1.2% falls within the top ten clones.

Whole blood was collected in K2EDTA tubes by collaborating institutions according to the institutions' own protocols. For TCRbeta analysis, collaborators shipped samples in one of three forms: frozen whole blood, isolated PBMCs, or DNA extracted from either of those sample types. The specimen was peripheral blood. The sequence is built from TRBV4-2 and TRBJ2-5; a tentative D call is TRBD2 (6 bases match). The receptor was derived from a woman aged 55-69 years with acute or convalescent COVID-19. In nucleotides, the sequence is TGTGCCAGCAGCCAAGAATTGGCGGGGCAGGAGACCCAGTACTTC. This is translated as CASSQELAGQETQYF.